What follows are 5 T cell receptor beta chains derived from one specimen sequenced in a study of T cell responses to AZD1222 COVID-19 vaccine. Assay: immunoSEQ multiplex PCR; the TCRdb copy retains only in-frame clones and omits some. Altogether about 120,000 clones are present, just over 90% being singletons, with the ten largest covering less than 8.5%. The sequences come from peripheral blood, collected on day 0 of AZD1222 vaccination. The receptor set was obtained from an adult in good health.

The genes are TRBV4-3 and TRBJ2-7, with D possibly matching TRBD1 (6 bases). The V gene's germline CDR1 is LGHNA and CDR2 YSLEER. The CDR3 sequence is 16 residues long. Trimming removed 5 bases from V and 3 bases from J, with 20 bases in between. The CDR3 loop is CASSALSTGQIYEQYF. The CDR3 DNA reads TGCGCCAGCAGCGCCCTTTCGACAGGACAGATCTACGAGCAGTACTTC.

CDR3 sequence (DNA): TGCGCCAGCAGCTTCGGGCTAGCGGACAACACCGGGGAGCTGTTTTTT. Translation: CASSFGLADNTGELFF. The chain links TRBV5-1 to TRBJ2-2; 7 bases fit TRBD2. This CDR3 is built from 16 residues. Germline CDR1 SGHRS, CDR2 YFSETQ. Trimming at V came to 2 bases and at J to 2 bases, leaving 6 bases not matched to a gene. Combining the CDR3 with reference TRBV5-1 and TRBJ2-2 gives the whole variable domain KAGVTQTPRYLIKTRGQQVTLSCSPISGHRSVSWYQQTPGQGLQFLFEYFSETQRNKGNFPGRFSGRQFSNSRSEMNVSTLELGDSALYLCASSFGLADNTGELFFGEGSRLTVL.

The chain couples TRBV9 to TRBJ2-3, with TRBD1 matching over 12 bases. After removal of 3 bases from V and 7 bases from J, the junction contained 12 bases not matched to a gene. This CDR3 has 17 residues. The germline V gene encodes CDR1 SGDLS and CDR2 YYNGEE. The CDR3 bases are TGTGCCAGCAGCGACGGAGTCGGGACAGGGGGCGGGAATACGCAGTATTTT. Translation: CASSDGVGTGGGNTQYF.

This clone was seen only a few times. CDR3 sequence reads: CASSFGGSSTDTQYF. For the CDR3, the DNA is TGTGCCAGCTCCTTTGGTGGATCTAGCACAGATACGCAGTATTTT. The chain employs TRBV9 and TRBJ2-3, with D unclear. Germline lookup yields CDR1 SGDLS and CDR2 YYNGEE. The V end lost 7 bases, the J end lost 0 bases, and 15 bases lay between the germline ends. The CDR3 is 15 amino acids.

This clone has just one count. The rearrangement links TRBV6-2 or TRBV6-3 to TRBJ2-5; 11 nucleotides align to TRBD1. Losses at the gene ends were 6 bases for V and 2 bases for J; bases not matched to a gene: 5. Germline CDR1 MNHEY, CDR2 SVGEGT. The CDR3 length is 15 residues. CDR3 bases: TGTGCCAGCAGCTCCGGGGACAGGGGGCAAGAGACCCAGTACTTC. This translates into CASSSGDRGQETQYF.